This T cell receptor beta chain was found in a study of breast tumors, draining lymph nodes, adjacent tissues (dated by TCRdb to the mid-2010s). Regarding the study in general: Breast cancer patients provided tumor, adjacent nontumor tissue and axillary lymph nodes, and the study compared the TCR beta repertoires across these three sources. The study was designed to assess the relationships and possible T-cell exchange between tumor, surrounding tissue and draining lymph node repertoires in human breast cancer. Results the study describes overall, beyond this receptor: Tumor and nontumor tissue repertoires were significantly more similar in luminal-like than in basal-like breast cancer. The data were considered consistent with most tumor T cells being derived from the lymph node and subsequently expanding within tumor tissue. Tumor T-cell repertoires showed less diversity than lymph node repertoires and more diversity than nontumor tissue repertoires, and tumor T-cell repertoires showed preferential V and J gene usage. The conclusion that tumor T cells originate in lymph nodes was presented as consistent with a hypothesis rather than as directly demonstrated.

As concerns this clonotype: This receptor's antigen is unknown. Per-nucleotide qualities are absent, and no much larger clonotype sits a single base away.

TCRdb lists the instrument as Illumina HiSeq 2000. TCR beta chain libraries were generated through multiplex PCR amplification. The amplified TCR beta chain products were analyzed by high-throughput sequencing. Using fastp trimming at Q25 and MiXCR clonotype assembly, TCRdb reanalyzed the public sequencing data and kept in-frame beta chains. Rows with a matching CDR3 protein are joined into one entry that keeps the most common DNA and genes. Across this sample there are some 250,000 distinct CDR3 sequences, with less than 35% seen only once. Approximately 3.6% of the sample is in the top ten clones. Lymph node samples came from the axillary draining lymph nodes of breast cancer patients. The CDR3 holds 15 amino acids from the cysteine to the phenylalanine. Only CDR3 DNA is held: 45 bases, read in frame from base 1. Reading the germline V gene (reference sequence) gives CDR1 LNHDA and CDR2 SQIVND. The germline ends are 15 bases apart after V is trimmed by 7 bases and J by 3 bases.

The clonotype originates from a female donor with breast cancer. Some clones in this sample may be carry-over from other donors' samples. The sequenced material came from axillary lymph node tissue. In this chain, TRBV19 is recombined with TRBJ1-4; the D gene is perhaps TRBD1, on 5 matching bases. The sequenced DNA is TGTGCCAGTATGGCAGGGATGTTGGCTAATGAAAAACTGTTTTTT. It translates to CASMAGMLANEKLFF.